This T cell receptor beta chain was profiled in a study of type 1 regulatory T cells. Study-wide background: An in vitro protocol generated T-allo10, a Tr1-enriched, alloantigen-specific CD4 T cell product.

Via MiXCR, TCRdb re-called the reads, giving one row per CDR3 protein. The repertoire holds some 71,000 distinct CDR3 sequences, with around 21% as singletons. The CDR3 has 14 residues. V lost 1 base to trimming and J lost 5 bases, with 10 bases between them. The germline V gene encodes CDR1 KGHDR and CDR2 SFDVKD. General study results and limits: Tr1 cells had a more restricted TCR repertoire than non-Tr1 cells.

Concerning this clonotype itself: The antigen remains undetermined.

The receptor was derived from a human donor in good health. This chain connects TRBV24-1 to TRBJ1-2; D ambiguous. Sequenced input: cultured type 1 regulatory T (Tr1) cells, either the whole culture or a sorted fraction (not recorded which). The CDR3 sequence: CATSDFPGTYGYTF. The DNA of the CDR3 is TGTGCCACCAGTGATTTCCCCGGAACGTATGGCTACACCTTC.